The sequence of this T cell receptor (beta chain) was determined in a study of technical replicates of blood from several donors. Data came from immunoSEQ multiplex PCR; TCRdb stores just in-frame clones and leaves some out. Among just over 55,000 clones, around 93% were seen once, and the ten largest hold less than 4.5%. Trimming took off 6 bases at V and 0 bases at J, with 15 bases between the two ends. Germline CDR1 reads SQVTM; CDR2 reads ANQGSEA. The CDR3 has 14 residues. This clone was seen once. The receptor comes from a human donor in good health. Some clones in this sample may be carry-over from other donors' samples. The chain links TRBV29-1 to TRBJ2-7; no reliable D call. Sequences were obtained from PBMCs. This chain's CDR3 is CSVAALSSSYEQYF. The CDR3 coding sequence is TGCAGCGTCGCGGCCTTATCCAGCTCCTACGAGCAGTACTTC.